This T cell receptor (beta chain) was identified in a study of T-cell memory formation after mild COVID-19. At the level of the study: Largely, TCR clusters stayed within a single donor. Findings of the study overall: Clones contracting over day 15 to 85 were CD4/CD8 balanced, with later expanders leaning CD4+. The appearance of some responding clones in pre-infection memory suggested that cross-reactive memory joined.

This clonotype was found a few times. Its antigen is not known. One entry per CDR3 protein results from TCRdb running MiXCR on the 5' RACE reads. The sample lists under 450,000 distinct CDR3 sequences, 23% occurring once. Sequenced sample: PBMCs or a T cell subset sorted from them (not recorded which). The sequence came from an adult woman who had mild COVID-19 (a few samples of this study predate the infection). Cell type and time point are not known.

The CDR3 DNA sequence: TGTGCCAGCAGTACACCGGGCGCTGAAACGTGGGAGACCCAGTACTTC. The encoded protein is CASSTPGAETWETQYF. V usage is TRBV6-6 and J usage is TRBJ2-5, with D uncertain. This CDR3 comprises 16 residues. The germline gives CDR1 MNHNY, CDR2 SVGAGI (reference sequence). The V end lost 5 bases, the J end lost 5 bases, and 21 bases lay between the germline ends.